What follows are 15 T cell receptor beta chains derived from one specimen sequenced in a study of T cell changes during pregnancy in multiple sclerosis. Clones were read by immunoSEQ multiplex PCR, and TCRdb kept only the in-frame ones, dropping some. The sample has approximately 48,000 clones, around 94% seen once. The source material was CD8+ T cells from peripheral blood mononuclear cells, sampled before pregnancy. All receptors come from a female donor with multiple sclerosis, enrolled in a pregnancy study.

The rearrangement links TRBV4-2 to TRBJ2-3; a possible D gene is TRBD1 (5 bases). CDR1 and CDR2 (germline): LGHNA, YNFKEQ. V dropped 5 bases and J dropped 0 bases, with 12 bases sitting between them. The CDR3 consists of 15 residues. The CDR3: CASSLTATSTDTQYF. The DNA of the CDR3 is TGTGCCAGCAGCTTGACAGCAACGAGCACAGATACGCAGTATTTT.

This chain joins TRBV19 and TRBJ2-3, with D tentatively TRBD2 (5 bases). The CDR3 runs to 15 residues. V was clipped by 1 base and J by 6 bases, with 14 bases between them. Germline CDR1 LNHDA, CDR2 SQIVND (reference sequence). The CDR3 nucleotides are TGTGCCAGTAGTATAGGAGGGCAGGCGTATGATACGCAGTATTTT. Amino acid sequence: CASSIGGQAYDTQYF.

Only one count was recorded for this clone. This rearrangement joins TRBV28 to TRBJ2-3, with a possible D match to TRBD1 (6 bases). Looked up from germline, CDR1 is MDHEN and CDR2 is SYDVKM. This CDR3 is built from 13 residues. V lost 3 bases and J lost 6, with 10 bases in between. CDR3 DNA: TGTGCCAGCAGTTTGGTAAGGGGGGATACGCAGTATTTT. This encodes CASSLVRGDTQYF.

V is TRBV7-9 and J is TRBJ1-2; TRBD1 is a possible D gene (6 bases). Germline V lookup: CDR1 SEHNR, CDR2 FQNEAQ (reference sequence). The CDR3 length is 14 residues. Trimming took 3 bases from V and 2 from J, leaving 10 bases between them. The CDR3 DNA reads as TGTGCCAGCAGCTTGGTAGACAGGAACTATGGCTACACCTTC. Encoded protein: CASSLVDRNYGYTF.

This chain connects TRBV27 to TRBJ2-3; 8 positions match TRBD1. Germline V gene sequence: CDR1 MNHEY, CDR2 SMNVEV (reference sequence). The CDR3 has 17 amino acids. J was trimmed by 6 bases and V by 3 bases; bases with no gene match: 14. CDR3 DNA sequence: TGTGCCAGCAGTTTCCTAAGGACAGGGAGTTCGTTGGATACGCAGTATTTT. Amino acid sequence: CASSFLRTGSSLDTQYF.

The chain couples TRBV5-8 to TRBJ1-4; TRBD1 matches at 7 bases. CDR3 size: 15 residues. Trimming removed 3 bases from V and 4 bases from J; junction bases left unmatched: 6. CDR1 and CDR2 (germline): SGHTS, YDEGEE. The DNA for the CDR3 is TGTGCCAGCAGCTGGGGGACAGCAATTAATGAAAAACTGTTTTTT. It specifies CASSWGTAINEKLFF.

The J gene is TRBJ2-7, the V gene TRBV2, with 9 bases that match TRBD1. The germline V gene has CDR1 SNHLY and CDR2 FYNNEI. The CDR3 runs to 14 residues. With V trimmed by 8 bases and J by 5 bases, 10 bases remained unmatched. CDR3 bases: TGTGCCAGCCACCACGGGACAGGGTTGGACGAGCAGTACTTC. Translation gives CASHHGTGLDEQYF.

The J gene is TRBJ2-3, the V gene TRBV19; 9 nucleotides align to TRBD2. The V gene's germline CDR1 is LNHDA and CDR2 SQIVND (reference sequence). The CDR3 totals 16 residues. After removal of 3 bases from V and 0 bases from J, the junction contained 4 bases not matched to a gene. CDR3 in amino acids: CASSIVLAGSTDTQYF. CDR3 coding DNA: TGTGCCAGTAGTATCGTCCTAGCGGGGAGCACAGATACGCAGTATTTT.

This clone has only one observation. The chain has TRBV27 and TRBJ2-7; TRBD2 matches 10 bases. The CDR3 extends over 15 amino acids. Germline loops: CDR1 MNHEY, CDR2 SMNVEV (reference sequence). V shed 5 bases, J shed 3 bases, and the junction held 7 bases outside the gene matches. Here the CDR3 reads CASSPGLATVYEQYF. As DNA, the CDR3 is TGTGCCAGCAGTCCGGGACTAGCGACAGTCTACGAGCAGTACTTC.

The V gene is TRBV7-9, the J gene TRBJ2-1; 13 bases map to TRBD2. The CDR3 has 15 amino acids. The V gene's germline CDR1 is SEHNR and CDR2 FQNEAQ (reference sequence). J was trimmed by 9 bases and V by 5 bases; bases with no gene match: 7. This CDR3 is CASSPGLAGRGEQFF. The DNA for the CDR3 is TGTGCCAGCAGCCCGGGACTAGCGGGGCGGGGTGAGCAGTTCTTC.

The rearrangement uses TRBV10-3 and TRBJ1-2, with unresolved D. The germline CDR1 and CDR2 sequences are ENHRY and SYGVKD. The CDR3 contains 13 residues. Trimming shortened V by 2 bases and J by 8 bases, and 12 bases separated the two germline ends. As DNA, the CDR3 is TGTGCCATCAGTGAGGACGTCACGGGGGGCTACACCTTC. Protein product: CAISEDVTGGYTF.

This clone was seen more than once but under ten times. Written as DNA, the CDR3 is TGTGCCAGCAGCTTACCGCCAGGGGGGACTGAAGCTTTCTTT. Amino acid sequence: CASSLPPGGTEAFF. V gene TRBV13 combines with J gene TRBJ1-1; 7 bases match TRBD1. This CDR3 spans 14 amino acids. Germline V gene data show CDR1 as PRHDT and CDR2 as FYEKMQ (reference sequence). The V gene end was trimmed by 2 bases and the J gene end by 5 bases; junction bases not matched to a gene: 5. The variable domain in full, with the rest retrieved from reference TRBV13 and TRBJ1-1, is AAGVIQSPRHLIKEKRETATLKCYPIPRHDTVYWYQQGPGQDPQFLISFYEKMQSDKGSIPDRFSAQQFSDYHSELNMSSLELGDSALYFCASSLPPGGTEAFFGQGTRLTVV.

The table lists this clone with a few counts. The genes are TRBV19 and TRBJ1-3; 7 nucleotides align to TRBD1. This CDR3 is 14 amino acids long. The V and J ends lost 5 bases and 2 bases, in that order; junction bases with no gene match: 3. Germline V gene sequence: CDR1 LNHDA, CDR2 SQIVND (reference sequence). As DNA, the CDR3 is TGTGCCAGTAGTCCAGACAGGGCTGGAAACACCATATATTTT. Translated: CASSPDRAGNTIYF.

The chain recombines TRBV27 with TRBJ2-7; TRBD1 matches at 8 bases. The CDR3 runs to 13 residues. The trim removed 8 bases at V and 5 bases at J, leaving 8 bases unmatched. Germline V gives CDR1 MNHEY, CDR2 SMNVEV (reference sequence). The CDR3 DNA reads TGTGCCAGCTGGTTCGGACAGGGACACGAGCAGTACTTC. Translated: CASWFGQGHEQYF.

The chain has TRBV7-8 and TRBJ2-1, with TRBD2 matching 8 bases. This CDR3 is built from 17 residues. CDR1 and CDR2 (germline): SGHVS, FQNEAQ. Losses at the gene ends were 2 bases for V and 6 bases for J; bases not matched to a gene: 12. The CDR3 loop is CASSLFPGRGVPNEQFF. DNA for the CDR3: TGTGCCAGCAGCTTATTCCCGGGGCGGGGGGTTCCCAATGAGCAGTTCTTC.